Presented here are 18 T cell receptor beta chains from one specimen sequenced in a study of metastatic and nonmetastatic thyroid tumors. No patient received treatment before thyroid surgery. TCRdb reanalyzed the PCR reads via MiXCR. Among about 93,000 clones, roughly 8.6% were seen once, and the ten largest hold roughly 10%. Sequenced input: blood. Receptor source: a female donor with papillary thyroid cancer or a benign thyroid nodule (not recorded which). Some clones in this sample may be carry-over from other donors' samples.

Note on this clone: A read error may explain this, as a much larger clone is one base away. The V and J genes are TRBV10-3 and TRBJ2-7; no firm D call. V lost 11 bases, J lost 4 bases, and 12 bases lay in between. The germline CDR1 and CDR2 sequences are ENHRY and SYGVKD. CDR3 size: 11 residues. Written as DNA, the CDR3 is TGTGCCTCTTGGCTCAATTACGAGCAGTACTTC. This encodes CASWLNYEQYF.

At least ten counts were recorded for this clone. The chain employs TRBV6-2 or TRBV6-3 and TRBJ2-1; D may match TRBD1 or TRBD2 (6 bases each). The length of the CDR3 is 15 residues. The germline gives CDR1 MNHEY, CDR2 SVGEGT. The V end was cut by 7 bases, the J end by 7 bases, with 20 bases between. CDR3 in DNA: TGTGCCAGCACCATCCCCCCGGGGGCTGTGAATGAGCAGTTCTTC. Translated: CASTIPPGAVNEQFF.

The chain is built from TRBV6-1 and TRBJ2-7; D unresolved. V lost 1 base to trimming and J lost 4 bases, with 11 bases between them. From germline, CDR1 is MNHNS and CDR2 SASEGT. The CDR3 consists of 14 residues. The CDR3 DNA sequence: TGTGCCAGCAGTGAAGAGGTCAGGTCGTACGAGCAGTACTTC. Protein sequence: CASSEEVRSYEQYF.

This clone appeared many times. The chain joins TRBV6-1 to TRBJ1-1; D perhaps matches TRBD1 (6 bases). The CDR3 has 14 amino acids. V dropped 1 base and J dropped 4 bases, with 10 bases sitting between them. Germline CDR1 reads MNHNS; CDR2 reads SASEGT. CDR3 DNA sequence: TGTGCCAGCAGTGAAGTGGGGGGCGCCACTGAAGCTTTCTTT. Its translation is CASSEVGGATEAFF.

This clone was seen only a few times. The rearrangement links TRBV15 to TRBJ2-7, with a possible D match to TRBD1 (5 bases). Per the germline V gene, CDR1 is LNHNV and CDR2 is YYDKDF (reference sequence). V was trimmed by 1 base and J by 5 bases, leaving 12 bases between them. This CDR3 has 14 amino acids. CDR3 loop: CATSRGQGVDEQYF. The CDR3 DNA reads as TGTGCCACCAGCAGAGGTCAGGGTGTCGACGAGCAGTACTTC.

The chain recombines TRBV5-4 with TRBJ1-2, with D tentatively TRBD1 (6 bases). This CDR3 is 15 amino acids long. From germline, CDR1 is SGHNT and CDR2 YYREEE (reference sequence). Between the trimmed V and J ends, which lost 4 bases and 2 bases, there was a span of 15 bases. The CDR3 sequence: CASSTAQQGNYGYTF. For the CDR3, the DNA is TGTGCCAGCAGCACCGCCCAGCAGGGGAACTATGGCTACACCTTC. The full variable domain, with the rest looked up from reference TRBV5-4 and TRBJ1-2, is ETGVTQSPTHLIKTRGQQVTLRCSSQSGHNTVSWYQQALGQGPQFIFQYYREEENGRGNFPPRFSGLQFPNYSSELNVNALELDDSALYLCASSTAQQGNYGYTFGSGTRLTVV.

The table lists this clone with many counts. This same CDR3 is encoded by further DNA sequences in the sample. The chain is built from TRBV27 and TRBJ1-2; 9 nucleotides align to TRBD1. CDR1 and CDR2 (germline): MNHEY, SMNVEV (reference sequence). This CDR3 contains 15 residues. V was pared by 5 bases and J by 4 bases, with 8 bases of the junction left unmatched. The CDR3 protein is CASSLRGTGPYGYTF. The DNA of the CDR3 is TGTGCCAGCAGTCTGCGTGGGACAGGGCCCTATGGCTACACCTTC.

This clone appeared a few times. A much larger clone differs from this one at a single base, so this may be a read error. Other nucleotide sequences from this sample produce the same CDR3. V gene TRBV28 combines with J gene TRBJ2-5; no clear D. CDR3 length: 11 residues. Germline V gives CDR1 MDHEN, CDR2 SYDVKM. Here the CDR3 reads CASSVSETQYF. The CDR3 DNA follows: TGTGCAAGCAGTGTCTCGGAGACCCAGTACTTC.

This clone was found many times. This sequence joins TRBV24-1 and TRBJ2-3; D is unresolved. Trimming took off 5 bases at V and 0 bases at J, with 11 bases between the two ends. Per germline, CDR1 KGHDR and CDR2 SFDVKD. CDR3 length: 15 residues. Written as DNA, the CDR3 is TGTGCCACCAGTGTCGGAATCGGGAGCACAGATACGCAGTATTTT. Amino acids: CATSVGIGSTDTQYF.

Here the CDR3 DNA reads TGTGCCACTGAACAGGGGGTCGGGGAAAAACTGTTTTTT. Residues: CATEQGVGEKLFF. The chain is built from TRBV30 and TRBJ1-4; TRBD1 matches 8 bases. Germline V gene data show CDR1 as GTSNPN and CDR2 as SVGIG (reference sequence). J gave up 8 bases and V 8 bases, and 10 bases lay outside the gene matches. The CDR3 runs to 13 residues.

This clone was detected a few times. This may come from a read error, since a much larger clone is one base off. The chain links TRBV2 to TRBJ2-1; the match to TRBD1 covers 7 bases. Per the germline V gene, CDR1 is SNHLY and CDR2 is FYNNEI. Germline trimming cut 7 bases from V and 0 bases from J; bases unmatched to any gene: 6. The CDR3 sequence is 15 residues long. In DNA form, the CDR3 reads TGTGCCAGCACCCTGACAGGGCCCTCCTACAATGAGCAGTTCTTC. It encodes CASTLTGPSYNEQFF. Complete variable domain (other parts from reference TRBV2 and TRBJ2-1): EPEVTQTPSHQVTQMGQEVILRCVPISNHLYFYWYRQILGQKVEFLVSFYNNEISEKSEIFDDQFSVERPDGSNFTLKIRSTKLEDSAMYFCASTLTGPSYNEQFFGPGTRLTVL.

This clone was recorded many times. The chain combines TRBV6-4 with TRBJ2-2; 10 nucleotides match TRBD1. The length of the CDR3 is 15 residues. CDR1 is MRHNA, CDR2 SNTAGT, per germline. Trimming removed 6 bases from V and 4 bases from J; junction bases left unmatched: 5. The CDR3 loop is CASSFGQGVTGELFF. CDR3 nucleotides: TGTGCCAGCAGCTTCGGACAGGGGGTCACCGGGGAGCTGTTTTTT.

On this clone itself: A much larger clonotype is one base distant, so this may be a read error. This chain connects TRBV2 to TRBJ2-1, with a weak D call TRBD2 (7 bases). The germline V gene has CDR1 SNHLY and CDR2 FYNNEI. This CDR3 spans 10 amino acids. Trimming took off 10 bases at V and 15 bases at J, with 16 bases between the two ends. Written as DNA, the CDR3 is TGTGCCACCCGGGGGGCCTTGGGGTTCTTC. This translates into CATRGALGFF.

A few counts support this clone. With a much larger clone just one base away, this may be a read error. The chain uses TRBV19 and TRBJ1-1; D perhaps matches TRBD1 (5 bases). Germline assignment: CDR1 LNHDA and CDR2 SQIVND (reference sequence). This CDR3 is built from 14 residues. CDR3 protein: CASSPQTVNTEASF. For the CDR3, the DNA is TGTGCCAGTAGTCCTCAGACAGTCAACACTGAAGCTTCCTTT.

This clone is classed as medium-sized. This chain joins TRBV6-1 and TRBJ1-1; D is unclear. This CDR3 region has 9 residues. Germline V gives CDR1 MNHNS, CDR2 SASEGT. V dropped 10 bases and J dropped 2 bases, with 2 bases sitting between them. This chain's CDR3 is CANNTEAFF. The DNA for the CDR3 is TGTGCCAATAACACTGAAGCTTTCTTT.

This clone was recorded at least ten times. The rearrangement joins TRBV6-1 to TRBJ1-5, with TRBD1 as a possible D gene (5 bases). V lost 6 bases and J lost 2, with 14 bases in between. CDR1 MNHNS and CDR2 SASEGT come from the germline V gene. This CDR3 has 15 residues. The CDR3 protein is CASSPSGSGNQPQHF. In nucleotides, the CDR3 is TGTGCCAGCAGCCCCTCAGGGAGTGGCAATCAGCCCCAGCATTTT.

Ten or more counts support this clone. This chain links TRBV11-1 with TRBJ2-7; 8 nucleotides agree with TRBD2. CDR3 size: 16 residues. CDR1 SGHAT and CDR2 FQDESV come from the germline V gene (reference sequence). V lost 6 bases to trimming and J lost 0 bases; unmatched junction nucleotides: 10. This CDR3 reads CASSPSGRGVSYEQYF. CDR3 DNA sequence: TGTGCCAGCAGTCCCAGCGGGCGGGGGGTCTCCTACGAGCAGTACTTC.

This clone was observed at least ten times. This chain links TRBV20-1 with TRBJ2-5; D not resolved. There are 14 residues in the CDR3. The V gene's germline CDR1 is DFQATT and CDR2 SNEGSKA (reference sequence). The ends were cut back, 0 bases at V and 5 bases at J, with 13 bases in the middle. CDR3 coding DNA: TGCAGTGCTAGAGATTACGGCCCGAGGGAGACCCAGTACTTC. It codes for CSARDYGPRETQYF.